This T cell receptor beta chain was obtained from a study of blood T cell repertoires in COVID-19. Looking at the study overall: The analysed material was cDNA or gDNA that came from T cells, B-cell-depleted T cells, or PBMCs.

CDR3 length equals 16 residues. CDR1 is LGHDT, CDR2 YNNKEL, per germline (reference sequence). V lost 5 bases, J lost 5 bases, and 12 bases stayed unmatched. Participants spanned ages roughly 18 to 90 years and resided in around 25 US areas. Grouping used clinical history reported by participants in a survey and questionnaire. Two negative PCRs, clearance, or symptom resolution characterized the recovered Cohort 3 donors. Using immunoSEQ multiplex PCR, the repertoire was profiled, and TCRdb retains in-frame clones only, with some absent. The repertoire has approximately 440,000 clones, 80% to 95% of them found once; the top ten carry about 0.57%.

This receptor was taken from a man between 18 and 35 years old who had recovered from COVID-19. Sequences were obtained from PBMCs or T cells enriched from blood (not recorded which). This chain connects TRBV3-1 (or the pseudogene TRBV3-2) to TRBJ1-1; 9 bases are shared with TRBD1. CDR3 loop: CASSYTRDRVDTEAFF. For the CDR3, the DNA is TGTGCCAGCAGCTACACACGGGACAGGGTAGATACTGAAGCTTTCTTT.